The next 21 T cell receptor beta chains were all read from a single sample in a study of shared clonotypes between healthy human individuals. Method: immunoSEQ multiplex PCR; TCRdb's copy keeps in-frame clones and lacks some. The table has roughly 1 million clones, around 76% seen once. Sequencing was done on a sample of memory CD4+ T cells sorted from blood. Subset meaning: CD45RA-negative fraction. These receptors were obtained from a man aged 18 to 30 in good health.

J is TRBJ2-7 and V is TRBV21-1; TRBD1, as called in the table, went unchecked against the DNA. TRBV21-1 is termed a pseudogene. This CDR3 has 14 residues. CDR3 loop: CASSSRRQIYEQYF. CDR3 bases: TGTGCCAGCAGCAGCCGCCGACAGATCTACGAGCAGTACTTC.

The genes are TRBV28 and TRBJ2-7; TRBD1 agrees at 8 bases. CDR1 and CDR2 from the germline V gene are MDHEN and SYDVKM. There are 12 residues in the CDR3. The V segment lost 5 bases and the J segment 9 bases; nucleotides outside the gene matches: 6. The CDR3 region has the DNA TGTGCCAGCAGTGTTTTACAGGGGGTGCAGTACTTC. Its protein product is CASSVLQGVQYF.

V and J are TRBV28 and TRBJ1-2, with 8 bases aligning to TRBD1. The CDR3 runs 14 residues. CDR1 MDHEN and CDR2 SYDVKM come from the germline V gene. V was pared by 3 bases and J by 6 bases, with 6 bases of the junction left unmatched. DNA of the CDR3: TGTGCCAGCAGTTTTACCCGACAGGGGAATGGCTACACCTTC. It is translated as CASSFTRQGNGYTF.

The rearrangement links TRBV5-1 to TRBJ1-5, with D perhaps matching TRBD1 (6 bases). The CDR3 covers 15 residues. The V end lost 4 bases, the J end lost 0 bases, and 11 bases lay between the germline ends. Germline assignment: CDR1 SGHRS and CDR2 YFSETQ. The CDR3 nucleotides read TGCGCCAGCAGCCCGACAGGTTTTAGCAATCAGCCCCAGCATTTT. Encoded protein: CASSPTGFSNQPQHF.

Concerning this clone itself: The junction does not match germline at one end; this may be a read error. CDR3 loop: CASSLVVMVAGDLAGAKNIQYF. For the CDR3, the DNA is TGTGCTAGCAGCTTAGTGGTCATGGTAGCGGGAGATTTGGCCGGGGCCAAAAACATTCAGTACTTC. The V call is TRBV7-7, the J call TRBJ2-4, with 9 bases aligning to TRBD2. The germline V gene has CDR1 SSHAT and CDR2 FNYEAQ (reference sequence). The CDR3 covers 22 residues. Filled out from reference TRBV7-7 and TRBJ2-4, the complete variable domain reads GAGVSQSPRYKVTKRGQDVTLRCDPISSHATLYWYQQALGQGPEFLTYFNYEAQPDKSGLPSDRFSAERPEGSISTLTIQRTEQRDSAMYRCASSLVVMVAGDLAGAKNIQYFGAGTRLSVL.

The chain employs TRBV25-1 and TRBJ1-4; possible D gene TRBD1, 5 bases. The V and J ends lost 2 bases and 0 bases respectively, with 13 bases between them. CDR1 MGHDK and CDR2 SYGVNS come from the germline V gene. The CDR3 runs to 17 residues. CDR3 sequence: CASSEPNGGATNEKLFF. For the CDR3, the DNA is TGTGCCAGCAGTGAACCTAATGGGGGTGCAACTAATGAAAAACTGTTTTTT.

The V and J genes are TRBV11-3 and TRBJ2-2; D not certain. There are 12 residues in the CDR3. The V gene's germline CDR1 is SGHNT and CDR2 YENEEA. V lost 5 bases, J lost 6 bases, and 7 bases lay in between. CDR3 DNA: TGTGCCAGCAGCCCAGAAGCCGGGGAGCTGTTTTTT. Translated: CASSPEAGELFF.

This clone has just a few counts. This sample includes further DNA sequences coding for the same CDR3. The chain couples TRBV18 to TRBJ1-1; a weak D match, TRBD1 (6 bases). V was cut by 4 bases and J by 1 base, with 7 bases left in between. CDR3 size: 13 residues. CDR1 and CDR2 (germline): KGHSH, LQKENI. The CDR3 region is CASSRQENTEAFF. Written as DNA, the CDR3 is TGTGCCAGCTCACGACAGGAGAACACTGAAGCTTTCTTT.

The rearrangement joins TRBV2 to TRBJ1-5, with D unresolved. The germline gives CDR1 SNHLY, CDR2 FYNNEI. Trimming removed 2 bases at V and 0 bases at J, with 2 bases between. The CDR3 extends over 13 amino acids. The CDR3 sequence: CASSELSNQPQHF. CDR3 DNA: TGTGCCAGCAGTGAACTTAGCAATCAGCCCCAGCATTTT.

The chain uses TRBV6-1 and TRBJ2-5; 7 positions match TRBD1. CDR3 length equals 15 residues. Unmatched junction bases numbered 7, after V lost 2 bases and J lost 4 bases. CDR1 and CDR2 from the germline V gene are MNHNS and SASEGT. The CDR3 DNA reads TGTGCCAGCAGTGAACTCCCCACAGGGGTAGAGACCCAGTACTTC. It encodes CASSELPTGVETQYF.

The chain employs TRBV6-5 and TRBJ1-2; TRBD1 agrees at 7 bases. The CDR3 loop spans 13 amino acids. V was pared by 7 bases and J by 4 bases, with 6 bases of the junction left unmatched. CDR1 and CDR2 from the germline V gene are MNHEY and SVGAGI. In DNA, the CDR3 is TGTGCCAGCACTAAAGGGACAGCCTATGGCTACACCTTC. Its protein product is CASTKGTAYGYTF.

The chain uses TRBV5-4 and TRBJ2-7; TRBD1 matches at 7 bases. CDR3 size: 14 residues. Unmatched junction bases numbered 9, after V lost 3 bases and J lost 6 bases. Germline V gene lookup returns CDR1 SGHNT and CDR2 YYREEE (reference sequence). CDR3 protein: CASSSGTVLSEQYF. The CDR3 region has the DNA TGTGCCAGCAGCTCCGGGACAGTCCTAAGCGAGCAGTACTTC.

The sample holds a few counts of this clone. The V and J genes are TRBV7-2 and TRBJ1-6; D might be TRBD1 (5 bases). The V and J ends lost 5 bases and 14 bases respectively, with 34 bases between them. The germline CDR1 and CDR2 sequences are SGHTA and FQGNSA. This CDR3 comprises 19 residues. The CDR3 DNA follows: TGTGCCAGCAGCCCTGGGGTCCTAGGGGTAAAGACTACCTGGGCGTCCCTCCACTTT. It specifies CASSPGVLGVKTTWASLHF.

The J gene is TRBJ1-1, the V gene TRBV29-1, with D perhaps TRBD1 (6 bases). From germline, CDR1 is SQVTM and CDR2 ANQGSEA. V shed 6 bases and J shed 3 bases, with 17 bases lying between them. The CDR3 runs 14 residues. CDR3 loop: CSVNSGVVDTEAFF. The CDR3 nucleotides are TGCAGCGTAAACTCAGGGGTTGTGGACACTGAAGCTTTCTTT.

The V gene is TRBV6-5, the J gene TRBJ2-2; D is perhaps TRBD2 (6 bases). The germline gives CDR1 MNHEY, CDR2 SVGAGI. CDR3 size: 16 residues. V was trimmed by 2 bases and J by 8 bases, leaving 18 bases between them. CDR3 protein: CASSYGGLTYGGELFF. DNA of the CDR3: TGTGCCAGCAGTTACGGGGGACTTACATACGGAGGGGAGCTGTTTTTT.

This clone was seen just once. At one end, the junction sequence differs from germline, possibly due to a read error. The CDR3 spells CASSLRAGGSNEQYF. CDR3 sequence (DNA): TGTGCCAGCAGCTTAAGAGCGGGCGGCTCCAACGAGCAGTACTTC. V is TRBV11-2 and J is TRBJ2-7, with D perhaps TRBD2 (6 bases). This CDR3 contains 15 residues. In germline, CDR1 is SGHAT, CDR2 FQNNGV.

The chain joins TRBV15 to TRBJ1-3; 9 bases agree with TRBD1. Germline V CDR1 and CDR2: LNHNV, YYDKDF (reference sequence). V shed 6 bases, J shed 2 bases, and the junction held 2 bases outside the gene matches. There are 14 residues in the CDR3. DNA for the CDR3: TGTGCCACCAGTAGACAGGGGGCTGGAAACACCATATATTTT. This sequence encodes CATSRQGAGNTIYF.

Only one count was recorded for this clone. J is TRBJ2-7 and V is TRBV6-6; unclear D gene. The length of the CDR3 is 16 residues. Looked up from germline, CDR1 is MNHNY and CDR2 is SVGAGI (reference sequence). Deletions cut 0 bases from V and 2 bases from J, with 14 bases between. The CDR3 region is CASSYSGGAKTYEQYF. The CDR3 nucleotides are TGTGCCAGCAGTTACTCCGGCGGAGCGAAAACCTACGAGCAGTACTTC.

The CDR3 region is CAWSISVRGTDTQYF. For the CDR3, the DNA is TGTGCCTGGTCCATATCGGTGCGGGGCACAGATACGCAGTATTTT. The J gene is TRBJ2-3, the V gene TRBV30, with D maybe TRBD2 (5 bases). CDR1 is GTSNPN, CDR2 SVGIG, per germline (reference sequence). V shed 5 bases and J shed 1 base, with 16 bases lying between them. The CDR3 spans 15 residues. The whole variable domain, remainder taken from reference TRBV30 and TRBJ2-3, is SQTIHQWPATLVQPVGSPLSLECTVEGTSNPNLYWYRQAAGRGLQLLFYSVGIGQISSEVPQNLSASRPQDRQFILSSKKLLLSDSGFYLCAWSISVRGTDTQYFGPGTRLTVL.

A word on this clone: Other DNA sequences in the sample encode the same CDR3. The chain has TRBV5-1 and TRBJ2-5, with D possibly matching TRBD1 (5 bases). Deletions cut 1 base from V and 5 bases from J, with 9 bases between. CDR1 is SGHRS and CDR2 is YFSETQ in the germline V gene. The length of the CDR3 is 13 residues. The CDR3 protein is CASSLQGSETQYF. CDR3 DNA sequence: TGCGCCAGCAGCTTGCAGGGATCGGAGACCCAGTACTTC.

This clone has only a few counts. V gene TRBV10-2 combines with J gene TRBJ1-2; D not resolved. V was shortened by 3 bases and J by 8 bases, with 13 bases between the two germline ends. This CDR3 is built from 13 residues. CDR1 and CDR2 from the germline V gene are WSHSY and SAAADI. The DNA for the CDR3 is TGCGCCAGCAGTGACGACGTAGGGTGGGGCTACACCTTC. Translating it yields CASSDDVGWGYTF.